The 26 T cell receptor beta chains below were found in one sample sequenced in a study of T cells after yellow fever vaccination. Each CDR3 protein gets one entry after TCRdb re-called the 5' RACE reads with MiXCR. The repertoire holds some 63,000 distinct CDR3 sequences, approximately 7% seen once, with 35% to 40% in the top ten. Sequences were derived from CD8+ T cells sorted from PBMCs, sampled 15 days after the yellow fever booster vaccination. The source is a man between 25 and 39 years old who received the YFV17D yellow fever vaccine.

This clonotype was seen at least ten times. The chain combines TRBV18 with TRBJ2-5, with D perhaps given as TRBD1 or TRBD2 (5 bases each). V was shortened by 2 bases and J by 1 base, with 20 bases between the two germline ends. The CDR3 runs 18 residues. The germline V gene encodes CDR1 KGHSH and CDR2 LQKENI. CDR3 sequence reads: CASSPIAVEGPAQETQYF. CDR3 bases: TGTGCCAGCTCACCAATTGCTGTCGAGGGGCCAGCCCAAGAGACCCAGTACTTC.

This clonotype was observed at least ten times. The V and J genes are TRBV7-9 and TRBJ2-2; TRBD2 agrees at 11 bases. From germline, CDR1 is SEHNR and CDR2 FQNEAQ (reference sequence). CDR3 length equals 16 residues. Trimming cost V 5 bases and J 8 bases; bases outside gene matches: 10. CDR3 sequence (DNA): TGTGCCAGCAGCCGCGGGACTAGCGGACTGGAGGGGGAGCTGTTTTTT. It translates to CASSRGTSGLEGELFF.

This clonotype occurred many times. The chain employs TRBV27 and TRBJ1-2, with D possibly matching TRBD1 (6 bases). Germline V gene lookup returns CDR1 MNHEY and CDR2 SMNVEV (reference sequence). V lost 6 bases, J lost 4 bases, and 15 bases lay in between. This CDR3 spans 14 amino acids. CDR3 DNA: TGTGCCAGCAGGGCTCCGGGGGGCGCCTATGGCTACACCTTC. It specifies CASRAPGGAYGYTF.

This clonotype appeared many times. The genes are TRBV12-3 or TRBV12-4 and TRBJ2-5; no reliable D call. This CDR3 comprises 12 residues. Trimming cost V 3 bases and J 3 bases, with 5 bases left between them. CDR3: CASSFTKETQYF. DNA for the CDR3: TGTGCCAGCAGTTTTACTAAAGAGACCCAGTACTTC.

CDR3 protein: CASSTISEWGHHAWEQYF. CDR3 in DNA: TGTGCCAGCAGCACGATAAGTGAGTGGGGACACCACGCTTGGGAGCAGTACTTC. V gene TRBV21-1 combines with J gene TRBJ2-7; the table's D call of TRBD1 was not tested on the DNA. TRBV21-1 corresponds to a pseudogene. The CDR3 totals 18 residues.

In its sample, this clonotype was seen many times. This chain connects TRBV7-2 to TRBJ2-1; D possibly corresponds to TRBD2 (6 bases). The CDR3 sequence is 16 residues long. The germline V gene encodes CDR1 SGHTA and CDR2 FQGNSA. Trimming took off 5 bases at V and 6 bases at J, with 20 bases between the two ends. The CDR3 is CASSPLGLRFSNEQFF. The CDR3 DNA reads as TGTGCCAGCAGCCCCTTGGGACTCCGATTCTCCAATGAGCAGTTCTTC.

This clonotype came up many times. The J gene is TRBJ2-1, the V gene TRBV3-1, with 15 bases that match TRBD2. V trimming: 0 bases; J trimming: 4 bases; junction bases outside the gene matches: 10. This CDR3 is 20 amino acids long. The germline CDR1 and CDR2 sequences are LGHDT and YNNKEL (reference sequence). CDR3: CASSQEGGAGLAGGYNEQFF. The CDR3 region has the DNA TGTGCCAGCAGCCAAGAAGGAGGGGCGGGACTAGCGGGAGGATACAATGAGCAGTTCTTC.

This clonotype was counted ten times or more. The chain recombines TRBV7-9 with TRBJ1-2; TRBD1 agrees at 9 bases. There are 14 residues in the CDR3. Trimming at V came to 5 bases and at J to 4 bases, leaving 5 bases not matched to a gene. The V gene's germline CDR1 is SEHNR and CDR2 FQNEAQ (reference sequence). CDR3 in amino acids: CASSTGGGPYGYTF. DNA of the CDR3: TGTGCCAGCAGCACAGGGGGCGGCCCCTATGGCTACACCTTC.

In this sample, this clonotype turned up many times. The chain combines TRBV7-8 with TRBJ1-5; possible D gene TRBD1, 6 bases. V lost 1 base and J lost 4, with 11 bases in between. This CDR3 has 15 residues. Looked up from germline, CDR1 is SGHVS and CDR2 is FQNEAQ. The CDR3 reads CASSLDYRENQPQHF. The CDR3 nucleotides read TGTGCCAGCAGCTTAGACTACAGGGAGAATCAGCCCCAGCATTTT.

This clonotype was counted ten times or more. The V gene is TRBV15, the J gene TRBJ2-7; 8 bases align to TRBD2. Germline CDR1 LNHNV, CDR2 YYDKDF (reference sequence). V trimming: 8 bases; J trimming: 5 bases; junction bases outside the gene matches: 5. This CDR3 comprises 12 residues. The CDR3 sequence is CATAGGENEQYF. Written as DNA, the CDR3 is TGTGCCACCGCGGGAGGTGAGAACGAGCAGTACTTC.

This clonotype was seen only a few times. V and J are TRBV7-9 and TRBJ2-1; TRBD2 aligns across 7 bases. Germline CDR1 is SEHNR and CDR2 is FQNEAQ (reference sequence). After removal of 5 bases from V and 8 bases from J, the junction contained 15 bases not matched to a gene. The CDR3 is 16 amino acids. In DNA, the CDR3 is TGTGCCAGCAGCCCCCCCATGGGGGAGGGCCGCGATGAGCAGTTCTTC. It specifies CASSPPMGEGRDEQFF.

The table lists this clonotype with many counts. CDR3 sequence reads: CASLASNTGELFF. The DNA for the CDR3 is TGCGCCAGCCTAGCGTCGAACACCGGGGAGCTGTTTTTT. This chain links TRBV10-2 with TRBJ2-2; a weak D match, TRBD2 (6 bases). Germline loops: CDR1 WSHSY, CDR2 SAAADI. Trimming pared 8 bases from V and 0 bases from J, leaving 7 bases between. This CDR3 region has 13 residues.

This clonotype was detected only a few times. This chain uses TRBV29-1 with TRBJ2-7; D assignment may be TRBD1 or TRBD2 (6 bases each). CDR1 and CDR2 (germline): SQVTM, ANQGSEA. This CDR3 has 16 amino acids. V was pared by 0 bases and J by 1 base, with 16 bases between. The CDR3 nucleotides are TGCAGCGTTGAAGAAACACAAGGGGGGTATTCCTACGAGCAGTACTTC. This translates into CSVEETQGGYSYEQYF.

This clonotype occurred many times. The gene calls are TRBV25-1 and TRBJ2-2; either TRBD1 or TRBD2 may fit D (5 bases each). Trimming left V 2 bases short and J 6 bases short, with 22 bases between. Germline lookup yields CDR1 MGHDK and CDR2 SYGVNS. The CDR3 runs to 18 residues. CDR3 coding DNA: TGTGCCAGCAGTGAAAGAGCGAACGGACCGTGGGACGCCGGGGAGCTGTTTTTT. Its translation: CASSERANGPWDAGELFF.

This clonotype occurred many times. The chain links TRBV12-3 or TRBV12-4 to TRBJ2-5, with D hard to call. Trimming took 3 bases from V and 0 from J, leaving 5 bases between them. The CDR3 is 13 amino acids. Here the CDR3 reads CASSLSNQETQYF. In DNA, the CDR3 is TGTGCCAGCAGTTTGAGCAACCAAGAGACCCAGTACTTC.

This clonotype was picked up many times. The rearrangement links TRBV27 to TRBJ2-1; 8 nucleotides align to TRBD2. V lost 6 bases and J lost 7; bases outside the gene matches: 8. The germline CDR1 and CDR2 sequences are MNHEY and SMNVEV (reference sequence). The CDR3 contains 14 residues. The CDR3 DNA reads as TGTGCCAGCAGCCCGGGACTAGACGCGAATGAGCAGTTCTTC. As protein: CASSPGLDANEQFF.

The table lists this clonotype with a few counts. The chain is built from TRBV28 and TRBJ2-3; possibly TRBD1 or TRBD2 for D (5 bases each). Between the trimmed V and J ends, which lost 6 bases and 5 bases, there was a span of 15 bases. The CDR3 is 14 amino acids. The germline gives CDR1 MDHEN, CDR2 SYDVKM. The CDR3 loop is CASSYDTGGDTQYF. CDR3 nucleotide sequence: TGTGCCAGCAGCTATGACACAGGAGGAGATACGCAGTATTTT. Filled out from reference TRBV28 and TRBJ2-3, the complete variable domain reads DVKVTQSSRYLVKRTGEKVFLECVQDMDHENMFWYRQDPGLGLRLIYFSYDVKMKEKGDIPEGYSVSREKKERFSLILESASTNQTSMYLCASSYDTGGDTQYFGPGTRLTVL.

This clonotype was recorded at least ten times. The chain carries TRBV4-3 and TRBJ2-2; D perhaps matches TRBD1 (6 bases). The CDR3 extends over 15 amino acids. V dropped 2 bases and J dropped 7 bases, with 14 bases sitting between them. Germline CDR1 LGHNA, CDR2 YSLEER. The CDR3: CASSQYHREGGELFF. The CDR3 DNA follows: TGCGCCAGCAGCCAATACCACAGGGAAGGCGGGGAGCTGTTTTTT.

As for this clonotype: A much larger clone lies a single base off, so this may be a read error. In nucleotides, the CDR3 is TGTGCCAGCAGTTTTATTGGTGAGTCCCAGTACTTC. It yields the protein CASSFIGESQYF. J is TRBJ2-5 and V is TRBV27; unclear D gene. Per the germline V gene, CDR1 is MNHEY and CDR2 is SMNVEV (reference sequence). This CDR3 contains 12 residues. Deletions cut 3 bases from V and 9 bases from J, with 11 bases between.

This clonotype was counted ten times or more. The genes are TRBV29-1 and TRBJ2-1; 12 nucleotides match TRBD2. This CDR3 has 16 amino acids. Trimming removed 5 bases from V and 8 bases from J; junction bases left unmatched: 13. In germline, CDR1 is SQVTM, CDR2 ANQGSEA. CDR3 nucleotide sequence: TGCAGCGTTTGGACTAGCGGGACCCTGAAGGAGCATGAGCAGTTCTTC. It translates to CSVWTSGTLKEHEQFF.

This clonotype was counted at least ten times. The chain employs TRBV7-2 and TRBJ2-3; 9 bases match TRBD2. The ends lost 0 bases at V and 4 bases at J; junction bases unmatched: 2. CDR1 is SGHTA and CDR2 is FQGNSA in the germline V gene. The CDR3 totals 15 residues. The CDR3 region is CASSLASGSPDTQYF. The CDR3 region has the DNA TGTGCCAGCAGCTTAGCTAGCGGGAGTCCAGATACGCAGTATTTT.

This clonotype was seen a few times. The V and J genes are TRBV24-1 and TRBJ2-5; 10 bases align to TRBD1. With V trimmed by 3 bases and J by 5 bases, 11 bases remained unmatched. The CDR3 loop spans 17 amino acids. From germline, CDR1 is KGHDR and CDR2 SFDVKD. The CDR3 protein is CATSDPDVGQGHETQYF. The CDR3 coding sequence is TGTGCCACCAGTGATCCGGATGTGGGACAGGGGCACGAGACCCAGTACTTC.

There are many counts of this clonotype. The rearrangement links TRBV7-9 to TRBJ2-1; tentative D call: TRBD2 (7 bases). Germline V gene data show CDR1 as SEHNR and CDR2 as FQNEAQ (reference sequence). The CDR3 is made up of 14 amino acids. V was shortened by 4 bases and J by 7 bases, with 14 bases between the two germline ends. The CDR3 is CASSYAGAENEQFF. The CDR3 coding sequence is TGTGCCAGCAGCTACGCGGGGGCGGAGAATGAGCAGTTCTTC.

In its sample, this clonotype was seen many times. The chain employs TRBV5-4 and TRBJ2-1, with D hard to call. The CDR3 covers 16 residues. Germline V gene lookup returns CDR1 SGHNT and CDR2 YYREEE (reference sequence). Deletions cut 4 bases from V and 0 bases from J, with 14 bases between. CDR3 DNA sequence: TGTGCCAGCAGCACCCAAGAGCTTAGCTCCTACAATGAGCAGTTCTTC. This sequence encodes CASSTQELSSYNEQFF.

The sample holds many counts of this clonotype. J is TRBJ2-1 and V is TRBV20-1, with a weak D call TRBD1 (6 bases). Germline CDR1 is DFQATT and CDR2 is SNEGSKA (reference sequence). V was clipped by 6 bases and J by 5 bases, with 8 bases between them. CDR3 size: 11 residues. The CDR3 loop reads CSAWTDNEQFF. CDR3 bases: TGCAGTGCATGGACAGACAATGAGCAGTTCTTC.

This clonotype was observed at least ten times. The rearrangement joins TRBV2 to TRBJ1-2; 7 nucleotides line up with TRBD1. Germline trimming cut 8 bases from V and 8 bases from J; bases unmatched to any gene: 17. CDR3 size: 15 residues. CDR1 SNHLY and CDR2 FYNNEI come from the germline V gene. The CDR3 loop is CASVDAGTALKGYTF. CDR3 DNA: TGTGCCAGCGTGGATGCCGGGACAGCCCTTAAGGGCTACACCTTC.